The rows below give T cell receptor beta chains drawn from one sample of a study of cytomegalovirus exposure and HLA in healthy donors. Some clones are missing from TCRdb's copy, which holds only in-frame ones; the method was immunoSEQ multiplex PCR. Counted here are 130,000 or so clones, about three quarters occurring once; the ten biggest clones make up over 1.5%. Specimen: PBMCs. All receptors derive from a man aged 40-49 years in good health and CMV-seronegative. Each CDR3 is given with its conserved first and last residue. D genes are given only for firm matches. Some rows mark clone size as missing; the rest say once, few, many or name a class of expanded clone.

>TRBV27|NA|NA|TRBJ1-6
TGTGCCAGCAGTTTATCTCGAGGGCATAATTCACCCCTCCACTTT
CASSLSRGHNSPLHF
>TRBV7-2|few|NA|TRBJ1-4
TGTGCCAGCAGCCTCGGCCCCCAGGCGGGGGAAAAACTGTTTTTT
CASSLGPQAGEKLFF
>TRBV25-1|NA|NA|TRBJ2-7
TGTGCCAGCAGTGAAGTACAGCCAGATAGGGAGCAGTACTTC
CASSEVQPDREQYF
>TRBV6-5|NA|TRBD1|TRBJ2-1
TGTGCCAGCAGTTACCGTGTTCAGGGGGCGATTGAGCAGTTCTTC
CASSYRVQGAIEQFF
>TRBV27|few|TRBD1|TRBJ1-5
TGTGCCAGCAGTTCTCATCAATCCGGGACAGGGCTCAATCAGCCCCAGCATTTT
CASSSHQSGTGLNQPQHF
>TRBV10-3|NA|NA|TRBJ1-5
TGTGCCATCAGTGATCCACTAGGGGGATATAGCAATCAGCCCCAGCATTTT
CAISDPLGGYSNQPQHF
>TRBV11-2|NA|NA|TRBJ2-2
TGTGCCAGCAGCTCTGGGGGGTCCACCGGGGAGCTGTTTTTT
CASSSGGSTGELFF
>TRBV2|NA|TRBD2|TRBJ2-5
TGTGCCAGCAGCTTCAGCGGGAGTAAGGCTCAAGAGACCCAGTACTTC
CASSFSGSKAQETQYF
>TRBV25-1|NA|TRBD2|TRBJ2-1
TGTGCCAGCAGTGTTGGGACTAGCGGGTCCTACAATGAGCAGTTCTTC
CASSVGTSGSYNEQFF
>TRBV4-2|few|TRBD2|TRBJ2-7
TGTGCCAGCAGCCAAGCCTCCAGAGCGGGGGGCTCCAGCATCTCCTACGAGCAGTACTTC
CASSQASRAGGSSISYEQYF
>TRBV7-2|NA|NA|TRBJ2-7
TGTGCCAGCAGCTTAATCTCGAGCTCCTACGAGCAGTACTTC
CASSLISSSYEQYF
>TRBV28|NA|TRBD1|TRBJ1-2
TGTGCCAGCAGTTTAGGCTCCGGGACAGGGGACTGCACCTTC
CASSLGSGTGDCTF
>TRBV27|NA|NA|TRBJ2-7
TGTGCCAGCAGTTTATCGAGGGACGGGAGCTACGAGCAGTACTTC
CASSLSRDGSYEQYF
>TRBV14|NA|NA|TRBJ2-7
TGTGCCAGCAGCCAAGAATCCCCGACAGAGTCCTTATGGGAGCAGTACTTC
CASSQESPTESLWEQYF
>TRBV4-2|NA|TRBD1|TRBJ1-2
TGTGCCAGCAGCCAAGGATCCGGGACAGGGGTAGGCTACACCTTC
CASSQGSGTGVGYTF
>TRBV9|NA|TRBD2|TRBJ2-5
TGTGCCAGCAGCGCGGGGGGGGACGGGAAGACCCAGTACTTC
CASSAGGDGKTQYF
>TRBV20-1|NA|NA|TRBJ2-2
TGCAGTGCTCTTCAGGGGTTGGAGCTGTTTTTT
CSALQGLELFF
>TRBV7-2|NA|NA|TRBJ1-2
TGTGCCAGCAGCCAGCGGACAGTGACCAACTATGGCTACACCTTC
CASSQRTVTNYGYTF
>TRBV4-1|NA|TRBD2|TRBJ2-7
TGCGCCAGCAGCCCCACACAGCGGGGTAACGAGCAGTACTTC
CASSPTQRGNEQYF
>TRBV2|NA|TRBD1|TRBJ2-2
TGTGCCAGCAGTGTACTGGCAGGGGGAGCCGGGGAGCTGTTTTTT
CASSVLAGGAGELFF
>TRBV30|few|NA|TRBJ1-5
TGTGCCTGGAGCCCGCAGGGAAATCAGCCCCAGCATTTT
CAWSPQGNQPQHF
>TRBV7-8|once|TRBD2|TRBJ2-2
TGTGCCAGCAGCCAGACTAGCGGGACAAACACCGGGGAGCTGTTTTTT
CASSQTSGTNTGELFF
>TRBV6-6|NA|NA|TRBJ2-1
TGTGCCAGCAGTTACATCGGAGATGAGCAGTTCTTC
CASSYIGDEQFF
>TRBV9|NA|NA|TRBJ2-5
TGTGCCAGCAGCGTAGTATCTAGCGACGAGACCCAGTACTTC
CASSVVSSDETQYF
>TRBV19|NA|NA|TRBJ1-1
TGTGCCAGTAGCCCTAGGGGGGGACTCTGGCTGAACACTGAAGCTTTCTTT
CASSPRGGLWLNTEAFF
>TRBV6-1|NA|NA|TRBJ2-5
TGTGCCAGCAACCACTTAGCAGGAGGAGAGACCCAGTACTTC
CASNHLAGGETQYF
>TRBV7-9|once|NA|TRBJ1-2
TGTGCCAGCAACCCGGGAGGGAACTATGGCTACACCTTC
CASNPGGNYGYTF
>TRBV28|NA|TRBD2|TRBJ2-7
TGTGCCAGCAGTTTTTCCAGGGGCCCTAGCGGGACCTACGAGCAGTACTTC
CASSFSRGPSGTYEQYF
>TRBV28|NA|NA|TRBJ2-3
TGTGCCAGCAGTTTCCTCGGGGGGACAAAATCCATAGTCACTCCCACAGATACGCAGTATTTT
CASSFLGGTKSIVTPTDTQYF
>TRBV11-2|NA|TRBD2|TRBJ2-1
TGTGCCAGCAGCAAAGGGACTAGCTCCTACAATGAGCAGTTCTTC
CASSKGTSSYNEQFF
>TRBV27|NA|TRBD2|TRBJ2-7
TGTGCCAGCAGTTTATCTGGCGGGAGGGCTAACGAGCAGTACTTC
CASSLSGGRANEQYF
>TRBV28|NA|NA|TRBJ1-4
TGTGCCAGCAGTTTCTATATTGAAAAACTGTTTTTT
CASSFYIEKLFF
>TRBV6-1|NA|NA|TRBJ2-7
TGTGCCAGCAGTGAAAGGGGTCCCTACGAGCAGTACTTC
CASSERGPYEQYF
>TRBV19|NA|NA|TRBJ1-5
TGTGCCAGTAGTATAGAAGGCCAGGGCTGGCAGCCCCAGCATTTT
CASSIEGQGWQPQHF
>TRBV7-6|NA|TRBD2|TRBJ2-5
TGTGCCAGCAGCTTGAGCGGGGGGCACCAAGAGACCCAGTACTTC
CASSLSGGHQETQYF
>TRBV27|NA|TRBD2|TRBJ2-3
TGTGCCAGCAGACAGACTAGCTATAGCACAGATACGCAGTATTTT
CASRQTSYSTDTQYF
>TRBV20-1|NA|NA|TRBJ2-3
TGCAGTGGCGGCTTCACAGATACGCAGTATTTT
CSGGFTDTQYF
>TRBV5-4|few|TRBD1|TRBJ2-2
TGTGCCAGCAGCACCTCAGGGGGACAGGGGACCGGGGAGCTGTTTTTT
CASSTSGGQGTGELFF
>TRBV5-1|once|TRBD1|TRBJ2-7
TGCGCCAGCAGCCTACCCCGGACAGGGACGGACGAGCAGTACTTC
CASSLPRTGTDEQYF
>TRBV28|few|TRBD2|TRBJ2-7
TGTGCCAGCATTAGCGGGGCCTCCTACGAGCAGTACTTC
CASISGASYEQYF
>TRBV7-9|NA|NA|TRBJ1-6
TGTGCCAGCAGCTTATCAGCAGGGGATAATTCACCCCTCCACTTT
CASSLSAGDNSPLHF